This T cell receptor (beta chain) was profiled in a study of T cell repertoires and HLA-DP antigens. Trimming stripped 4 bases from V and 4 bases from J, with 11 bases between. CDR1 is LNHDA and CDR2 is SQIVND in the germline V gene (reference sequence). The CDR3 length is 14 residues. CD4+ cells expanded for about 14 days were restimulated about a day with allogeneic-DPB1 HeLa cells. Retrovirally transduced HeLa cells with HLA-DPA1/DPB1, HLA-DM, invariant chain and CD80 served as stimulators. Untouched CD4+ T cells were isolated by negative selection, averaging about 98% purity. Produced via immunoSEQ multiplex PCR; TCRdb's table is partial and in-frame only. The table shows 3,600 or so clones, with 76% occurring only once.

The specimen sequenced was CD137- CD4+ T cells from cultured PBMCs. The receptor comes from a woman younger than 35 in good health and CMV-seronegative. V and J are TRBV19 and TRBJ1-5; weak D call: TRBD1 (5 bases). The CDR3 loop reads CASSRGRENQPQHF. Here the CDR3 DNA reads TGTGCCAGTAGTAGGGGACGCGAGAATCAGCCCCAGCATTTT.